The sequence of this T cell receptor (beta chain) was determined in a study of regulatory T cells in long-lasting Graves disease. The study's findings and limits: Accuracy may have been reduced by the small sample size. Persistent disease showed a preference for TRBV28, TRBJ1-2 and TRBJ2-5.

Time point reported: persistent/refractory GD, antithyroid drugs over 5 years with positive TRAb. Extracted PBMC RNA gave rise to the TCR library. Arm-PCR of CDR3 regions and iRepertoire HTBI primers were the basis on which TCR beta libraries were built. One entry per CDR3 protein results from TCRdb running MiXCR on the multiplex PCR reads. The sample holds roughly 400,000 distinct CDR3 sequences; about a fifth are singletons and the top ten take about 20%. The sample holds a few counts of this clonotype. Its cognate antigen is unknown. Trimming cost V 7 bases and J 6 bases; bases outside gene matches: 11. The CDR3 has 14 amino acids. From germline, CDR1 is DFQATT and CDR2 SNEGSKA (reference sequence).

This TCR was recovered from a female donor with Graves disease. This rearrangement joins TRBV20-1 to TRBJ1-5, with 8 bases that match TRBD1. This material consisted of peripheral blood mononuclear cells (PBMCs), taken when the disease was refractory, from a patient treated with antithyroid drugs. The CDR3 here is CSVTGDRRGQPQHF. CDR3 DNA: TGCAGTGTTACCGGGGACAGGAGAGGTCAGCCCCAGCATTTT.